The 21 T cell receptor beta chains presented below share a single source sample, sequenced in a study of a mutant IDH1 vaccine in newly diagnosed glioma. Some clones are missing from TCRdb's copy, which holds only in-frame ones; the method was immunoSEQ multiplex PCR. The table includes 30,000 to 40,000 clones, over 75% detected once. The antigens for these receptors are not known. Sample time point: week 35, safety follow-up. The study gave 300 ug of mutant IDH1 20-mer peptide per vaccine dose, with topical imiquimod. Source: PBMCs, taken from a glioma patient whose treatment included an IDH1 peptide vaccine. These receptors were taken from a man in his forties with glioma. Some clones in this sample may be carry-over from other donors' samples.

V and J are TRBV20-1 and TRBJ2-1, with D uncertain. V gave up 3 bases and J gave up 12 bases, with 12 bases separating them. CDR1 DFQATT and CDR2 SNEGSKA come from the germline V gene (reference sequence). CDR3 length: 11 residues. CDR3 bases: TGCAGTGCTAGTCCCGGAGTCGGGCAGTTCTTC. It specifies CSASPGVGQFF.

The CDR3 DNA sequence: TGTGCCAGCAGGGACAGGGGTGAAAACACCATATATTTT. Translating it yields CASRDRGENTIYF. The chain is built from TRBV6-5 and TRBJ1-3; 9 nucleotides line up with TRBD1. V was pared by 6 bases and J by 6 bases, with 3 bases of the junction left unmatched. The CDR3 runs 13 residues. CDR1 MNHEY and CDR2 SVGAGI come from the germline V gene.

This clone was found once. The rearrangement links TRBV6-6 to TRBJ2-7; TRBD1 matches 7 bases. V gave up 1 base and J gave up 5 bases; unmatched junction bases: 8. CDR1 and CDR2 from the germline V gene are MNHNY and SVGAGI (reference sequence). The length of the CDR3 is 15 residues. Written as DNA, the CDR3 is TGTGCCAGCAGTTACTTGTCTGACAGGGTAAACGAGCAGTACTTC. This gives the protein CASSYLSDRVNEQYF.

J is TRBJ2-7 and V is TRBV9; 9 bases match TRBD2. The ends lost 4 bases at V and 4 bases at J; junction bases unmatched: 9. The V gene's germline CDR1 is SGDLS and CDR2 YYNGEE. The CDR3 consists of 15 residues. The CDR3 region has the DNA TGTGCCAGCAGCCCGAGCGGAGCGGGGGGTTACGAGCAGTACTTC. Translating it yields CASSPSGAGGYEQYF.

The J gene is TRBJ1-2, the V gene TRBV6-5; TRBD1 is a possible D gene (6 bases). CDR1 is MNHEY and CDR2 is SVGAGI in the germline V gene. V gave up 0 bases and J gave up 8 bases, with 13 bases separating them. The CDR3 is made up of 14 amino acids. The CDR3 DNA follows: TGTGCCAGCAGTTACTCGGTAGGGGGTAAAGGCTACACCTTC. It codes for CASSYSVGGKGYTF.

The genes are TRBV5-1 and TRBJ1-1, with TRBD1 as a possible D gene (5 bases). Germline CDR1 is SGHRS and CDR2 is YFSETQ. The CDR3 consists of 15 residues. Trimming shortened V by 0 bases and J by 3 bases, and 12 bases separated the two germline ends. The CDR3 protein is CASSLAGVGDTEAFF. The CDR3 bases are TGCGCCAGCAGCTTGGCCGGGGTAGGGGACACTGAAGCTTTCTTT.

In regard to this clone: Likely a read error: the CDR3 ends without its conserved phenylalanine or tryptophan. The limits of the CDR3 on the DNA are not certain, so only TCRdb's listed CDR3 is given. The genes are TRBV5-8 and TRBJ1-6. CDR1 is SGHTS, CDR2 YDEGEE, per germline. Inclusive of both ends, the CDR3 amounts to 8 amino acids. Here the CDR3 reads CASSLLFL.

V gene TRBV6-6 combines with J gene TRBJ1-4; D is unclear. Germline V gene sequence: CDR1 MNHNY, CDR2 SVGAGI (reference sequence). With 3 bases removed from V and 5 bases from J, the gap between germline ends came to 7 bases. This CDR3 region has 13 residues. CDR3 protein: CASSYTENEKLFF. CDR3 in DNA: TGTGCCAGCAGTTATACAGAGAATGAAAAACTGTTTTTT.

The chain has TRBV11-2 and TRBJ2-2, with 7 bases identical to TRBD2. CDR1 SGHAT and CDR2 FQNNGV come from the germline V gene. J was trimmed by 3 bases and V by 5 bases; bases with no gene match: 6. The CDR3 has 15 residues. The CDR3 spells CASSLLAVDTGELFF. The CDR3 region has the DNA TGTGCCAGCAGCCTTCTAGCGGTGGACACCGGGGAGCTGTTTTTT.

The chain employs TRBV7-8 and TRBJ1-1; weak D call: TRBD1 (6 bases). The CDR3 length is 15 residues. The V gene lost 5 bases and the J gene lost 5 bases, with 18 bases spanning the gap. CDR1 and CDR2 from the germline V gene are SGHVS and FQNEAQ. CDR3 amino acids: CASSPTSAGVTEAFF. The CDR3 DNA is TGTGCCAGCAGCCCCACGTCGGCAGGGGTTACTGAAGCTTTCTTT.

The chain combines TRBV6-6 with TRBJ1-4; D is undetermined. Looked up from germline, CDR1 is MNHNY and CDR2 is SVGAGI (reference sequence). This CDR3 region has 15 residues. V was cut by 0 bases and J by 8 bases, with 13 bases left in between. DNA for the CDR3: TGTGCCAGCAGTTACTCGCCCCAACCGGGAGAAAAACTGTTTTTT. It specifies CASSYSPQPGEKLFF.

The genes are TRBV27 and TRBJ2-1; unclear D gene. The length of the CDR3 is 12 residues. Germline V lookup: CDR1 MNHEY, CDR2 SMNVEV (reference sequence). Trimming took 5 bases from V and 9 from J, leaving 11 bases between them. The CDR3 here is CASSIIGSEQFF. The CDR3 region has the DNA TGTGCCAGCAGTATTATCGGTAGTGAGCAGTTCTTC.

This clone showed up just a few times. The CDR3 protein is CASSPGQGLAKNIQYF. CDR3 bases: TGTGCCAGCAGCCCGGGACAGGGGTTAGCCAAAAACATTCAGTACTTC. This chain connects TRBV11-2 to TRBJ2-4, with 10 bases identical to TRBD1. Germline CDR1 reads SGHAT; CDR2 reads FQNNGV. J lost 0 bases, V lost 5 bases, and 4 bases had no gene match. This CDR3 spans 16 amino acids.

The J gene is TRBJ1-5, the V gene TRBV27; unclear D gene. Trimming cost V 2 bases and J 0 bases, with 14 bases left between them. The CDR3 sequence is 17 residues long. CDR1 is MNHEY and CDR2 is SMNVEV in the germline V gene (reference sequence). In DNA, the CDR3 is TGTGCCAGCAGTTTAACATTCGGAAGAGATAGCAATCAGCCCCAGCATTTT. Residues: CASSLTFGRDSNQPQHF.

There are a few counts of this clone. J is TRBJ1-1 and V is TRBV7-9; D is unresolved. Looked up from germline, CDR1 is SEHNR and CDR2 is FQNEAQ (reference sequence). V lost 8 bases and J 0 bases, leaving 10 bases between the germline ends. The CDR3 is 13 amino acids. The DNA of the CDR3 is TGTGCCAGCTCGGGTAGCTTGAACACTGAAGCTTTCTTT. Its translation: CASSGSLNTEAFF.

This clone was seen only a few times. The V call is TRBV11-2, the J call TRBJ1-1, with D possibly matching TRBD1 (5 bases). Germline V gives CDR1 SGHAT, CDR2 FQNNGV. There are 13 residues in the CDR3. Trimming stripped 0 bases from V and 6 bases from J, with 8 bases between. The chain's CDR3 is CASSLERGAEAFF. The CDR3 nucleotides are TGTGCCAGCAGCTTAGAGAGGGGAGCTGAAGCTTTCTTT.

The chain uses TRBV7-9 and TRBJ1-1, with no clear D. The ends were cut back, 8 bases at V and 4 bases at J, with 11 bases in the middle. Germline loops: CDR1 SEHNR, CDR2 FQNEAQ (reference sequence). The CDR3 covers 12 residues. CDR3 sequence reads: CASRPGRTEAFF. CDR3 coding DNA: TGTGCCAGCCGGCCAGGTCGCACTGAAGCTTTCTTT.

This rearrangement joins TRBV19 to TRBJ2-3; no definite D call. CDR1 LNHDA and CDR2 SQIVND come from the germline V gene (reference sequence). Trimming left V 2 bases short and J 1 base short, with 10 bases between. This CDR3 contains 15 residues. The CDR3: CASSIRDTGTDTQYF. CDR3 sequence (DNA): TGTGCCAGTAGTATAAGAGACACCGGCACAGATACGCAGTATTTT.

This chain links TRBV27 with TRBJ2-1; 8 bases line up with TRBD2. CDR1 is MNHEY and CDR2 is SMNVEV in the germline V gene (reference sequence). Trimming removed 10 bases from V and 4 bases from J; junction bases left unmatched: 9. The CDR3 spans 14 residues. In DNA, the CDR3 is TGTGCCACCACACGGGGGGGGTCGTACAATGAGCAGTTCTTC. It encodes CATTRGGSYNEQFF.

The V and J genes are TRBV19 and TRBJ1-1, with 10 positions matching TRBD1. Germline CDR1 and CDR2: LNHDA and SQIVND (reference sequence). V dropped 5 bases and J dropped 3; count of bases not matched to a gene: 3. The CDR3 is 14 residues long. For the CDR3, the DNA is TGTGCCAGTAGTTTGGGACAGGGGTACACTGAAGCTTTCTTT. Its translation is CASSLGQGYTEAFF.

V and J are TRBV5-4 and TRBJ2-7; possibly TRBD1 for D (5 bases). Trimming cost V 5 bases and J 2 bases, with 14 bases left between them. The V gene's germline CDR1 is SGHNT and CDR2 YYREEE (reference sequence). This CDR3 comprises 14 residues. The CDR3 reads CASSSSWGAYEQYF. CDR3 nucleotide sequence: TGTGCCAGCAGTTCATCCTGGGGCGCCTACGAGCAGTACTTC.